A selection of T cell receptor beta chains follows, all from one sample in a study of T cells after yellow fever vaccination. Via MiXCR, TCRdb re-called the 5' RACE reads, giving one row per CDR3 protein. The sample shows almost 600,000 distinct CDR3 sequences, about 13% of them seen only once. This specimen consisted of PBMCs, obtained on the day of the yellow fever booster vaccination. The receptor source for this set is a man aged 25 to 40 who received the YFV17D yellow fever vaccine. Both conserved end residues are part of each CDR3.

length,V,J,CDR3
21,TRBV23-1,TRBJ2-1,CASSQFSLVKGAGSGTNEQFF
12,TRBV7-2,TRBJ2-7,CASETGGCEQYF
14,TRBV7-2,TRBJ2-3,CASSLRPDTDTQYF
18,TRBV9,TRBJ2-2,CASSGYYRDRANTGELFF
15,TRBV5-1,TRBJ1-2,CASSYGGLISGGYTF
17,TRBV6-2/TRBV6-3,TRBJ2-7,CASSYSLAEADQYEQYF
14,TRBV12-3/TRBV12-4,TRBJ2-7,CASSLDRGLYEQYF
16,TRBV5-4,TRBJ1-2,CASSLSGQGAGYGYTF
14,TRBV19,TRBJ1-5,CASSMDYSNQPQHF
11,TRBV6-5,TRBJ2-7,CASSSTSEQYF
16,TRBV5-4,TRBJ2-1,CASSLAASGAYNEQFF
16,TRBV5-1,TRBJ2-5,CASSLGGTGDSETQYF
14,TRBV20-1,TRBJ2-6,CSARSMSGANVLTF
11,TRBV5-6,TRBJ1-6,CASSANSPLHF
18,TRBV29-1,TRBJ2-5,CSGEVLAGVSGIKETQYF
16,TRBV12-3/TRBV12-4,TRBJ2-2,CASSFSGGRASGELFF
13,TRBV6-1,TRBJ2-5,CASSEGGKETQYF
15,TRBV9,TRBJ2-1,CASSQAGALYNEQFF
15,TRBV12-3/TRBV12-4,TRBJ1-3,CASSFIGSSGNTIYF
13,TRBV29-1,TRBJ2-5,CSVEAGGGETQYF
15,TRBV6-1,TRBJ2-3,CASRPTGTPAGTQYF
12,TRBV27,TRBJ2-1,CASGTSINEQFF
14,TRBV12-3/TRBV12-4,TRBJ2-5,CASRGSAVKETQYF